This TCR beta chain was retrieved from a study of OX40 agonist ivuxolimab in advanced cancers. Data came from immunoSEQ multiplex PCR; TCRdb stores just in-frame clones and leaves some out. The repertoire holds more than 75,000 clones, with about 85% as singletons. The trim removed 4 bases at V and 7 bases at J, leaving 9 bases unmatched. The germline V gene has CDR1 GTSNPN and CDR2 SVGIG (reference sequence). CDR3 length equals 13 residues. V usage is TRBV30 and J usage is TRBJ1-2; 7 nucleotides agree with TRBD1. This receptor was obtained from an adult with an advanced solid tumor such as melanoma, head and neck, liver or kidney cancer. Sequenced here: CD4+ or CD8+ T cells sorted from blood, sampled in a trial of the OX40 agonist ivuxolimab. The CDR3 DNA is TGTGCCTGGAAAACAGGGGCGGGAGGTGGCTACACCTTC. Its protein product is CAWKTGAGGGYTF.